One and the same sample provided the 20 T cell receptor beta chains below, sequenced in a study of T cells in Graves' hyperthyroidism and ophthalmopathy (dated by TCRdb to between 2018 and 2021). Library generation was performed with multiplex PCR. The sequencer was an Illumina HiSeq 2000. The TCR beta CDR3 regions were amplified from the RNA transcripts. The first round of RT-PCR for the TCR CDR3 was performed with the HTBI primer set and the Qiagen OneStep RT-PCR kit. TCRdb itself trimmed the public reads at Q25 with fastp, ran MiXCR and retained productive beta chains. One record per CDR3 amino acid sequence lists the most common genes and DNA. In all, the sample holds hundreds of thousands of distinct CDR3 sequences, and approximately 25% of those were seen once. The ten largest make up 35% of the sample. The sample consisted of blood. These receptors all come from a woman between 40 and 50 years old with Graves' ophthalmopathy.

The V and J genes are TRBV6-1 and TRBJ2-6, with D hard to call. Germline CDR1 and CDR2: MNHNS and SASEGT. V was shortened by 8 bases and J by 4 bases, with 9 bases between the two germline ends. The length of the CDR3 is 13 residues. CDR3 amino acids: CASAARGANVLTF. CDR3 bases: TGTGCCAGCGCCGCTCGGGGGGCCAACGTCCTGACTTTC.

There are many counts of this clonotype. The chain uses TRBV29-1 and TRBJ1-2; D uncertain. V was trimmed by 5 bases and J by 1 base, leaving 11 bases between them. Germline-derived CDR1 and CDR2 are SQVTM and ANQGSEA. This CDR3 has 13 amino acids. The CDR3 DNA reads TGCAGCGTTTGGGTCAGCCTTAACTATGGCTACACCTTC. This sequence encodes CSVWVSLNYGYTF.

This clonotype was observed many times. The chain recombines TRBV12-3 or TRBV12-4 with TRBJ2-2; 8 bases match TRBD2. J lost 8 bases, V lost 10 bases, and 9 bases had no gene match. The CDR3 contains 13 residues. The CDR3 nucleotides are TGTGCCACCTCTTTAGCGGGATTAGGGGAGCTGTTTTTT. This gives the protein CATSLAGLGELFF.

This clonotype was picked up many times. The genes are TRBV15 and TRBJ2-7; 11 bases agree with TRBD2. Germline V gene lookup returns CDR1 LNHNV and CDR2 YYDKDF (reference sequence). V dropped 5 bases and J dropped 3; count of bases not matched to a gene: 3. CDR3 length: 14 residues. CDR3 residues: CATSAGLAVYEQYF. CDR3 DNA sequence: TGTGCCACCAGCGCGGGACTAGCGGTCTACGAGCAGTACTTC.

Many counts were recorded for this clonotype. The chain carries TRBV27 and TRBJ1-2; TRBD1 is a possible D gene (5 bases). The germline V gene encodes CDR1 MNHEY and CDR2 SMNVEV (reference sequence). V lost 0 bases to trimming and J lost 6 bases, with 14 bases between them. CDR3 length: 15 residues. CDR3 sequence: CASSLSAGTGDGYTF. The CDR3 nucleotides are TGTGCCAGCAGTTTATCGGCGGGGACTGGGGATGGCTACACCTTC.

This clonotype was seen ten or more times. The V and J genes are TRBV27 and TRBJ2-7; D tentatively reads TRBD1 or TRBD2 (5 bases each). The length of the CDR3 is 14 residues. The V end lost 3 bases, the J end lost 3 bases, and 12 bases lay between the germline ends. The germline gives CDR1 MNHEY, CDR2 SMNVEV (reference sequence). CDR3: CASSFKGSGYEQYF. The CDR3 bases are TGTGCCAGCAGTTTCAAGGGGAGTGGCTACGAGCAGTACTTC.

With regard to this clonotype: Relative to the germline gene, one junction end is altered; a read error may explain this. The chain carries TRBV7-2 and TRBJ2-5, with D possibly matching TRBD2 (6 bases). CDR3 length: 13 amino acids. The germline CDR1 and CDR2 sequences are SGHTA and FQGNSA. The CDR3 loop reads CASSLAMRETQYF. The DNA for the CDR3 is TGTGCCAGCAGCCTAGCGATGAGGGAGACCCAGTACTTC.

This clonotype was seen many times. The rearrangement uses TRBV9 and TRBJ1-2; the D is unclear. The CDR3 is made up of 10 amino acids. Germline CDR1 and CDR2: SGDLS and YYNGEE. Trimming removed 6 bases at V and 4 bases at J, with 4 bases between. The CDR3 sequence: CASTFYGYTF. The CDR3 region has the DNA TGTGCCAGCACCTTCTATGGCTACACCTTC.

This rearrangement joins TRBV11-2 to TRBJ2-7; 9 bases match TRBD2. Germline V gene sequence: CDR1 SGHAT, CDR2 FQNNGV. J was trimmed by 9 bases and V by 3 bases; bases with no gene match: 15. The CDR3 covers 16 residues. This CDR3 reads CASSFESGRPPWAQYF. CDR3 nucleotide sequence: TGTGCCAGCAGCTTTGAGAGCGGGAGGCCACCTTGGGCGCAGTACTTC.

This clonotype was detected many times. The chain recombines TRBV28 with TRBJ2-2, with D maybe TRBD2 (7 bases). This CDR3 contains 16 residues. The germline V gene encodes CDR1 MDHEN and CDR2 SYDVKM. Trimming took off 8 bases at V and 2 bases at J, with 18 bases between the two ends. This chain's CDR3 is CASCEGGAINTGELFF. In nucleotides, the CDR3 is TGTGCCAGCTGCGAAGGGGGGGCTATAAACACCGGGGAGCTGTTTTTT.

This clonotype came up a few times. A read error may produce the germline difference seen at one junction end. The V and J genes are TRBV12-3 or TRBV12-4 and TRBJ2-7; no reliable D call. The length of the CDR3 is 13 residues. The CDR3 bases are TGTGCCAGCGTGGTCAGGAACTCCTACGAGCAGTCCTTC. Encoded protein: CASVVRNSYEQSF.

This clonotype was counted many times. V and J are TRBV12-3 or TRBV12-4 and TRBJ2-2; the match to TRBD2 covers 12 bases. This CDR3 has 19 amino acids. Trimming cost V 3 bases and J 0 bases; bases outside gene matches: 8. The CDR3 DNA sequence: TGTGCCAGCAGTTTGGGAATCGGGACTAGCGGGCCGAACACCGGGGAGCTGTTTTTT. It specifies CASSLGIGTSGPNTGELFF.

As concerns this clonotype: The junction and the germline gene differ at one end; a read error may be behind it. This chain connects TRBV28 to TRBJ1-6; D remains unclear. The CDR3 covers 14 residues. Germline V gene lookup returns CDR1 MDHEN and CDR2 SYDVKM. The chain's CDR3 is CASSPGPYNSPLYF. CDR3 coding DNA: TGTGCCAGCAGCCCAGGACCCTATAATTCACCCCTCTACTTT.

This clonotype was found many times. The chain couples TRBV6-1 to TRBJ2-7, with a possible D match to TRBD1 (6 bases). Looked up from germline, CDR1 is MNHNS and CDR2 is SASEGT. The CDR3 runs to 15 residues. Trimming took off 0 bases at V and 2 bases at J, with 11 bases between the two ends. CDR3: CASSEAVGQPYEQYF. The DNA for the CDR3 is TGTGCCAGCAGTGAAGCGGTAGGACAGCCCTACGAGCAGTACTTC.

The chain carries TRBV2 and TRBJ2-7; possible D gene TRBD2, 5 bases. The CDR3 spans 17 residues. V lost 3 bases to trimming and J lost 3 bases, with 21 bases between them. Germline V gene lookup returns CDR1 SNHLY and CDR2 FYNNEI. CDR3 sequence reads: CASSELWRRNPHYEQYF. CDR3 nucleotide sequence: TGTGCCAGCAGTGAGTTATGGAGGAGGAATCCCCACTACGAGCAGTACTTC.

CDR3 coding DNA: TGTGCCAGCAGTTTAGCAACAGATTCACCCCTCCACTTT. This encodes CASSLATDSPLHF. The V call is TRBV12-3 or TRBV12-4, the J call TRBJ1-6, with D unresolved. This CDR3 contains 13 residues. Between the trimmed V and J ends, which lost 0 bases and 8 bases, there was a span of 5 bases.

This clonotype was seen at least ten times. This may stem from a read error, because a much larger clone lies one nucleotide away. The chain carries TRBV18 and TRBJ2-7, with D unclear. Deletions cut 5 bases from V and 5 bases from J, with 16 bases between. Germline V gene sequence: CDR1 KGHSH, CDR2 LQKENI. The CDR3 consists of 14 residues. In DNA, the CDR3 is TGTGCCAGCTCATTTTTGAAAGGGAATGACGAGCAGTACTTC. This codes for CASSFLKGNDEQYF.

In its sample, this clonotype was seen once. The CDR3 DNA is TGTGCCAGCAGTTACCAACACCATCAGCCCCAGCATTTT. Translation gives CASSYQHHQPQHF. The chain carries TRBV12-3 or TRBV12-4 and TRBJ1-5; D remains ambiguous. The CDR3 sequence is 13 residues long. Trimming took 4 bases from V and 5 from J, leaving 9 bases between them.

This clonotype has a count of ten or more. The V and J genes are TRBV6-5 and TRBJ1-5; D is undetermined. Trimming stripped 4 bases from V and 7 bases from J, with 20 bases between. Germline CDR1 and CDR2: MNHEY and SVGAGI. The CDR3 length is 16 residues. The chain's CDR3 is CASSFRSGVTGQPQHF. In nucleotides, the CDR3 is TGTGCCAGCAGTTTTCGGAGCGGGGTGACGGGACAGCCCCAGCATTTT.

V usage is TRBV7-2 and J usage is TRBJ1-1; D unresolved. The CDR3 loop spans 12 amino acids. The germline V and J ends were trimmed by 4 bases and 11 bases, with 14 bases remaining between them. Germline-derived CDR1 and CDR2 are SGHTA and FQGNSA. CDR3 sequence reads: CASSSTRVYAFF. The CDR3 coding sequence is TGTGCCAGCAGCTCGACTAGGGTTTACGCTTTCTTT.